The 5 T cell receptor beta chains listed next were all sequenced from one sample in a study of shared T cell receptors in the human thymus. The assay was immunoSEQ multiplex PCR, and TCRdb's table has in-frame clones only and misses some. The sample has more than 550,000 clones; about 89% are singletons. The sample also formed part of further work on human thymus T cells.

Sample: thymocytes. The receptors were sampled from a boy under two years old with a congenital heart defect.

The V gene is TRBV12-5, the J gene TRBJ2-1; D is perhaps TRBD1 (5 bases). The CDR3 runs to 19 residues. V lost 10 bases to trimming and J lost 2 bases, with 30 bases between them. Per the germline V gene, CDR1 is LGHNT and CDR2 is FRNRAP. DNA for the CDR3: TGTGCTATTTATGACCACAAATTAAACGTCCAGGGCCCCTACAATGAGCAGTTCTTC. Translating it yields CAIYDHKLNVQGPYNEQFF.

This clone was recorded only once. The V call is TRBV28, the J call TRBJ1-6, with D maybe TRBD1 (6 bases). Deletions cut 2 bases from V and 8 bases from J, with 7 bases between. Germline V gene sequence: CDR1 MDHEN, CDR2 SYDVKM. This CDR3 comprises 13 residues. Here the CDR3 reads CASSLGGHSPLHF. Here the CDR3 DNA reads TGTGCCAGCAGTTTAGGGGGCCATTCACCCCTCCACTTT.

This clone was counted a single time. The V gene is TRBV11-1, the J gene TRBJ2-7, with 9 bases aligning to TRBD1. Germline V CDR1 and CDR2: SGHAT, FQDESV (reference sequence). Losses at the gene ends were 3 bases for V and 4 bases for J; bases not matched to a gene: 10. The length of the CDR3 is 16 residues. The CDR3 region has the DNA TGTGCCAGCAGCTTCGGGTTGGGACAGGGAATTTACGAGCAGTACTTC. Translating gives CASSFGLGQGIYEQYF. Drawing the rest from reference TRBV11-1 and TRBJ2-7, the complete variable domain is EAEVAQSPRYKITEKSQAVAFWCDPISGHATLYWYRQILGQGPELLVQFQDESVVDDSQLPKDRFSAERLKGVDSTLKIQPAELGDSAMYLCASSFGLGQGIYEQYFGPGTRLTVT.

The chain uses TRBV6-1 and TRBJ2-3, with D possibly TRBD1 on 5 matching bases. Looked up from germline, CDR1 is MNHNS and CDR2 is SASEGT. The V and J ends lost 3 bases and 0 bases respectively, with 16 bases between them. The CDR3 has 17 amino acids. The CDR3 bases are TGTGCCAGCAGTGATTTCTTAGGACACCAAAGCACAGATACGCAGTATTTT. Its translation is CASSDFLGHQSTDTQYF.

The chain recombines TRBV29-1 with TRBJ2-4; tentative D call: TRBD1 (8 bases). CDR1 is SQVTM, CDR2 ANQGSEA, per germline. The CDR3 totals 12 residues. V was trimmed by 7 bases and J by 9 bases, leaving 16 bases between them. CDR3 bases: TGCAGCGCCCTGGACAGGGAGGGCATTCAGTACTTC. Protein product: CSALDREGIQYF.